This T cell receptor (beta chain) was identified in a study of blood T cell repertoires in COVID-19. Across the whole study: Donors in the United States, Italy and Spain gave samples during acute or convalescent COVID-19. From T cells, B-cell-depleted T cells, or PBMCs came the material, which was cDNA or gDNA.

Authors' methods: By means of reference gene primer amplification, nucleated cell counts were estimated. Produced via immunoSEQ multiplex PCR; TCRdb's table is partial and in-frame only. From that table come the V and J calls and clone size; the DNA was used to work out D and trimming. Found here are about 190,000 clones, less than 80% of them singletons; the top ten hold 13%. This clone was seen just once. The V end was cut by 0 bases, the J end by 8 bases, with 9 bases between. CDR1 and CDR2 from the germline V gene are SGHRS and YFSETQ. CDR3 size: 13 residues. This chain joins TRBV5-1 and TRBJ2-1, with D unresolved. Material for sequencing was peripheral blood. The receptor was derived from a man in his forties or fifties who had recovered from COVID-19. The CDR3 loop reads CASSLELNHEQFF. The CDR3, as DNA: TGCGCCAGCAGCTTGGAACTAAATCATGAGCAGTTCTTC.